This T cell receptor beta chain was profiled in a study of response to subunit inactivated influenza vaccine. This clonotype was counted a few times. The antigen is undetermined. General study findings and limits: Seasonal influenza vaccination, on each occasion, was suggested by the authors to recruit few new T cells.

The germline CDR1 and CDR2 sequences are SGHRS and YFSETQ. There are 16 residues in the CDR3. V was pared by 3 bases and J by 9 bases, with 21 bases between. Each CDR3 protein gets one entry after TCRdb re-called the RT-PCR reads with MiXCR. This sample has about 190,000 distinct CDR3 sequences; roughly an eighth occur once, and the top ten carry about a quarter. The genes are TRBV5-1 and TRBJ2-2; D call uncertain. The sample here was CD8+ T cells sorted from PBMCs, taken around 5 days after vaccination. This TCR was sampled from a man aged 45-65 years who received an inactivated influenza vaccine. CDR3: CASSSYTRLPGRELFF. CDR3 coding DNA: TGCGCCAGCAGCTCATATACGCGCCTGCCTGGGAGGGAGCTGTTTTTT.